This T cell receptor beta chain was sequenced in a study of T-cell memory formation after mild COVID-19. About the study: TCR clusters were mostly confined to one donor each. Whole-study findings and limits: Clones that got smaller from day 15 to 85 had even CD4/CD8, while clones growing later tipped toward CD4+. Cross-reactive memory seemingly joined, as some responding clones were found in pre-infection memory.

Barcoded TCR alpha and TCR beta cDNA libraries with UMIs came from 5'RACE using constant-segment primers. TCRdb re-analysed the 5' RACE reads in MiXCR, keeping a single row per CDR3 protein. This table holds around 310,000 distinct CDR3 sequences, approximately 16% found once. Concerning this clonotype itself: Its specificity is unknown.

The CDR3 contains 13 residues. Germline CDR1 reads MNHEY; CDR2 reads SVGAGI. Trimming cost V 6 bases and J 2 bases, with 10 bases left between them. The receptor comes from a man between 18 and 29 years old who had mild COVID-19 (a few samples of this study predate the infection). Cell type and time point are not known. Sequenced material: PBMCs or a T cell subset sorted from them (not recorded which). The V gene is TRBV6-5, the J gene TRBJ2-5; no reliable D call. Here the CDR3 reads CASRAYIQETQYF. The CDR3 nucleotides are TGTGCCAGCAGGGCGTATATTCAAGAGACCCAGTACTTC.